A single sample is the source of the 29 T cell receptor beta chains below, sequenced in a study of response to subunit inactivated influenza vaccine. TCRdb reprocessed the RT-PCR reads with MiXCR, giving one entry per CDR3 protein. The profile shows 550,000 to 800,000 distinct CDR3 sequences, around 14% of them singletons. This specimen was PBMCs from blood, taken about 12 days after vaccination. These receptor sequences come from a man aged 50 to 59 who received an inactivated influenza vaccine.

The rearrangement links TRBV20-1 to TRBJ1-1; TRBD1 aligns across 7 bases. The CDR3 is 13 amino acids. CDR1 is DFQATT and CDR2 is SNEGSKA in the germline V gene (reference sequence). V gave up 0 bases and J gave up 8 bases; unmatched junction bases: 6. CDR3 loop: CSARDERGREAFF. The DNA of the CDR3 is TGCAGTGCTAGAGATGAAAGGGGGCGCGAAGCTTTCTTT.

This chain links TRBV5-1 with TRBJ2-7; D perhaps matches TRBD1 (6 bases). The CDR3 contains 15 residues. In germline, CDR1 is SGHRS, CDR2 YFSETQ. V shed 0 bases and J shed 5 bases, with 15 bases lying between them. The CDR3 nucleotides are TGCGCCAGCAGCTTGGAGTACAGGGATCGGGACGAGCAGTACTTC. Translation: CASSLEYRDRDEQYF.

The chain joins TRBV12-3 or TRBV12-4 to TRBJ2-1, with 8 bases aligning to TRBD1. Unmatched junction bases numbered 4, after V lost 0 bases and J lost 9 bases. The length of the CDR3 is 14 residues. The CDR3 nucleotides read TGTGCCAGCAGTTTAGCGAACAGGGGGACTGAGCAGTTCTTC. Translation: CASSLANRGTEQFF.

This chain links TRBV4-1 with TRBJ1-5; 8 nucleotides line up with TRBD1. The CDR3 has 14 residues. Germline V CDR1 and CDR2: MGHRA, YSYEKL. The V segment lost 6 bases and the J segment 6 bases; nucleotides outside the gene matches: 7. This chain's CDR3 is CASSLTGEVQPQHF. The CDR3 nucleotides read TGCGCCAGCAGTTTGACAGGGGAGGTTCAGCCCCAGCATTTT.

This sequence joins TRBV11-2 and TRBJ2-2; TRBD2 agrees at 12 bases. Losses at the gene ends were 5 bases for V and 7 bases for J; bases not matched to a gene: 11. CDR1 is SGHAT and CDR2 is FQNNGV in the germline V gene. This CDR3 contains 17 residues. This CDR3 reads CASSPRTSGIGGGELFF. As DNA, the CDR3 is TGTGCCAGCAGCCCGAGGACTAGCGGGATCGGTGGCGGGGAGCTGTTTTTT.

The chain links TRBV6-5 to TRBJ2-1, with 8 positions matching TRBD1. Germline V gene sequence: CDR1 MNHEY, CDR2 SVGAGI. J gave up 4 bases and V 0 bases, and 5 bases lay outside the gene matches. The length of the CDR3 is 16 residues. CDR3 nucleotide sequence: TGTGCCAGCAGTTACTCGAATCAGGGGGCGTACAATGAGCAGTTCTTC. Translating gives CASSYSNQGAYNEQFF.

The chain carries TRBV7-6 and TRBJ2-1; 8 bases align to TRBD2. This CDR3 has 16 residues. After removal of 0 bases from V and 4 bases from J, the junction contained 5 bases not matched to a gene. CDR1 SGHVS and CDR2 FNYEAQ come from the germline V gene. CDR3 region: CASSLASAGGYNEQFF. CDR3 nucleotide sequence: TGTGCCAGCAGCTTAGCGTCGGCGGGGGGTTACAATGAGCAGTTCTTC. The complete variable domain, with remaining parts taken from reference TRBV7-6 and TRBJ2-1, reads GAGVSQSPRYKVTKRGQDVALRCDPISGHVSLYWYRQALGQGPEFLTYFNYEAQQDKSGLPNDRFSAERPEGSISTLTIQRTEQRDSAMYRCASSLASAGGYNEQFFGPGTRLTVL.

This clonotype has just a few counts. The chain carries TRBV7-9 and TRBJ2-2, with D unclear. Germline V gene sequence: CDR1 SEHNR, CDR2 FQNEAQ (reference sequence). CDR3 size: 15 residues. Trimming shortened V by 8 bases and J by 0 bases, and 13 bases separated the two germline ends. The CDR3 is CASRPAESNTGELFF. DNA for the CDR3: TGTGCCAGCCGCCCGGCCGAGTCGAACACCGGGGAGCTGTTTTTT.

The genes are TRBV18 and TRBJ2-5; D possibly corresponds to TRBD1 (5 bases). Germline V CDR1 and CDR2: KGHSH, LQKENI. The CDR3 runs to 16 residues. Trimming removed 3 bases from V and 2 bases from J, with 16 bases in between. The CDR3 here is CASSPRRLQGQETQYF. The CDR3 DNA is TGTGCCAGCTCACCCAGGAGACTCCAGGGTCAAGAGACCCAGTACTTC.

V gene TRBV6-5 combines with J gene TRBJ2-7; 10 bases agree with TRBD1. Germline V gene lookup returns CDR1 MNHEY and CDR2 SVGAGI. V lost 0 bases and J lost 3; bases outside the gene matches: 5. The CDR3 spans 16 residues. CDR3 DNA sequence: TGTGCCAGCAGTTACTCGAAGACAGGGGGCTTCTACGAGCAGTACTTC. Its protein is CASSYSKTGGFYEQYF.

The V call is TRBV28, the J call TRBJ1-4; weak D call: TRBD1 (5 bases). Trimming took 2 bases from V and 7 from J, leaving 23 bases between them. The CDR3 is made up of 18 amino acids. Germline CDR1 MDHEN, CDR2 SYDVKM. The CDR3 region has the DNA TGTGCCAGCAGTTTACGGCTGTGGCTTGGGACGGACCCTGAAAAACTGTTTTTT. This sequence encodes CASSLRLWLGTDPEKLFF.

This clonotype was counted between two and nine times. The chain combines TRBV18 with TRBJ2-7; 8 bases fit TRBD1. V dropped 0 bases and J dropped 2; count of bases not matched to a gene: 6. Germline CDR1 and CDR2: KGHSH and LQKENI. This CDR3 has 16 amino acids. This CDR3 reads CASSPPNRTGPYEQYF. Written as DNA, the CDR3 is TGTGCCAGCTCACCACCGAATCGGACAGGGCCCTACGAGCAGTACTTC.

The sample holds a few counts of this clonotype. The chain joins TRBV28 to TRBJ2-7; 10 bases agree with TRBD1. The CDR3 has 18 residues. CDR1 and CDR2 from the germline V gene are MDHEN and SYDVKM. J lost 0 bases, V lost 2 bases, and 10 bases had no gene match. This chain's CDR3 is CASSLQPGQGSSSYEQYF. CDR3 DNA: TGTGCCAGCAGTTTACAGCCGGGACAGGGGTCTTCCTCCTACGAGCAGTACTTC.

This clonotype was observed a few times. The chain has TRBV20-1 and TRBJ1-4; 7 bases match TRBD1. The CDR3 has 15 residues. J gave up 5 bases and V 3 bases, and 9 bases lay outside the gene matches. CDR1 DFQATT and CDR2 SNEGSKA come from the germline V gene (reference sequence). For the CDR3, the DNA is TGCAGTGCTAGTACCCCAGGGGGGGGCAATGAAAAACTGTTTTTT. Amino acid sequence: CSASTPGGGNEKLFF.

CDR3 protein: CASSNPSLVPYEQYF. For the CDR3, the DNA is TGTGCCAGCAGCAATCCCTCTCTCGTTCCCTACGAGCAGTACTTC. The rearrangement uses TRBV6-1 and TRBJ2-7; D not certain. In germline, CDR1 is MNHNS, CDR2 SASEGT. Trimming shortened V by 6 bases and J by 2 bases, and 17 bases separated the two germline ends. This CDR3 is built from 15 residues.

CDR3 coding DNA: TGTGCCAGCAGTTTAGGGGGTCCCCGGAATGAGCAGTTCTTC. It specifies CASSLGGPRNEQFF. This chain joins TRBV12-3 or TRBV12-4 and TRBJ2-1; D gene uncertain. The CDR3 consists of 14 residues. V lost 1 base and J 7 bases, leaving 11 bases between the germline ends.

The chain recombines TRBV23-1 with TRBJ2-1, with D uncertain. TRBV23-1 is labeled an ORF, and its function is uncertain. The ends were cut back, 8 bases at V and 8 bases at J, with 10 bases in the middle. The CDR3 sequence is 11 residues long. CDR3 sequence: CASPSPHEQFF. The CDR3 coding sequence is TGCGCCAGCCCCAGCCCCCATGAGCAGTTCTTC.

This clonotype has just a few counts. The V call is TRBV7-6, the J call TRBJ2-1; 7 nucleotides line up with TRBD2. Germline CDR1 is SGHVS and CDR2 is FNYEAQ. This CDR3 has 18 residues. V trimming: 1 base; J trimming: 3 bases; junction bases outside the gene matches: 12. This CDR3 reads CASSLDPPGGFVYNEQFF. CDR3 in DNA: TGTGCCAGCAGCTTAGATCCTCCGGGAGGTTTTGTCTACAATGAGCAGTTCTTC.

This clonotype was seen a few times. The V call is TRBV6-5, the J call TRBJ2-2; tentatively, D is TRBD2 (6 bases). This CDR3 region has 15 residues. The germline gives CDR1 MNHEY, CDR2 SVGAGI. V lost 2 bases and J 6 bases, leaving 13 bases between the germline ends. The CDR3 loop is CASSYQPGVSGELFF. CDR3 bases: TGTGCCAGCAGTTACCAACCGGGAGTCTCCGGGGAGCTGTTTTTT.

J is TRBJ2-3 and V is TRBV20-1; TRBD2 is a possible D gene (5 bases). V was shortened by 1 base and J by 3 bases, with 17 bases between the two germline ends. Per the germline V gene, CDR1 is DFQATT and CDR2 is SNEGSKA (reference sequence). This CDR3 is 16 amino acids long. CDR3 residues: CSARVMGSRRTDTQYF. The CDR3 bases are TGCAGTGCTAGAGTTATGGGGAGCAGGAGGACAGATACGCAGTATTTT.

There are a few counts of this clonotype. J is TRBJ2-3 and V is TRBV6-1; 13 bases align to TRBD2. Trimming removed 6 bases from V and 5 bases from J; junction bases left unmatched: 8. From germline, CDR1 is MNHNS and CDR2 SASEGT. This CDR3 contains 16 residues. CDR3 DNA sequence: TGTGCCAGCAGCCGAGGACTAGCGGGAGAGGTAGATACGCAGTATTTT. Translating it yields CASSRGLAGEVDTQYF.

A few counts support this clonotype. The chain recombines TRBV20-1 with TRBJ2-1; D is unclear. CDR1 is DFQATT and CDR2 is SNEGSKA in the germline V gene (reference sequence). V gave up 0 bases and J gave up 9 bases, with 9 bases separating them. This CDR3 spans 12 amino acids. Written as DNA, the CDR3 is TGCAGTGCTAGAGATCGTCTGGGTGAGCAGTTCTTC. This codes for CSARDRLGEQFF.

The chain is built from TRBV30 and TRBJ2-7, with TRBD1 as a possible D gene (6 bases). The CDR3 is made up of 16 amino acids. Trimming pared 1 base from V and 3 bases from J, leaving 19 bases between. Germline values: CDR1 GTSNPN, CDR2 SVGIG (reference sequence). The CDR3 coding sequence is TGTGCCTGGAGTGGAAAAAGCTCGGTCAGGGGCTACGAGCAGTACTTC. Translating gives CAWSGKSSVRGYEQYF.

The chain combines TRBV20-1 with TRBJ2-5; 10 bases fit TRBD2. Looked up from germline, CDR1 is DFQATT and CDR2 is SNEGSKA (reference sequence). This CDR3 region has 15 residues. V lost 6 bases to trimming and J lost 2 bases; unmatched junction nucleotides: 9. The CDR3 region has the DNA TGCAGTGCGACGGACCCGACTAGCGGGCAAGAGACCCAGTACTTC. The encoded protein is CSATDPTSGQETQYF.

This clonotype was counted between two and nine times. CDR3 sequence (DNA): TGTGCCAGCAGGGGACAGGGGAATCAGTACTTC. Translating gives CASRGQGNQYF. The V gene is TRBV7-2, the J gene TRBJ2-5, with TRBD1 matching 10 bases. The CDR3 extends over 11 amino acids. Per germline, CDR1 SGHTA and CDR2 FQGNSA. Trimming removed 6 bases from V and 11 bases from J; junction bases left unmatched: 3.

The sample holds a few counts of this clonotype. The chain has TRBV24-1 and TRBJ2-7; tentatively, D is TRBD1 or TRBD2 (5 bases each). The CDR3 length is 13 residues. Per the germline V gene, CDR1 is KGHDR and CDR2 is SFDVKD. Trimming took off 7 bases at V and 2 bases at J, with 11 bases between the two ends. This CDR3 is CATRQGDTYEQYF. As DNA, the CDR3 is TGTGCCACCAGGCAGGGAGATACCTACGAGCAGTACTTC.

This clonotype was found many times. This chain uses TRBV29-1 with TRBJ1-1; D is possibly TRBD1 (5 bases). From germline, CDR1 is SQVTM and CDR2 ANQGSEA. V was trimmed by 4 bases and J by 3 bases, leaving 6 bases between them. The CDR3 is 11 amino acids. CDR3 DNA: TGCAGCGTTGGGGACGACACTGAAGCTTTCTTT. Encoded protein: CSVGDDTEAFF.

This clonotype was detected a few times. V gene TRBV5-5 combines with J gene TRBJ2-1; 9 bases line up with TRBD1. Germline-derived CDR1 and CDR2 are SGHKS and YYEKEE (reference sequence). The V segment lost 0 bases and the J segment 6 bases; nucleotides outside the gene matches: 10. The CDR3 is 17 residues long. CDR3 region: CASSLDISGTGRNEQFF. CDR3 bases: TGTGCCAGCAGCTTGGATATCTCAGGGACAGGGCGCAATGAGCAGTTCTTC.

The chain recombines TRBV11-1 with TRBJ2-7, with unresolved D. The V end was cut by 1 base, the J end by 0 bases, with 19 bases between. Germline CDR1 SGHAT, CDR2 FQDESV (reference sequence). There are 18 residues in the CDR3. CDR3 nucleotides: TGTGCCAGCAGCTTAGTCGAGAATCAATTGGGTAACTCCTACGAGCAGTACTTC. This gives the protein CASSLVENQLGNSYEQYF.